Listed here are 10 T cell receptor beta chains from one sample, sequenced in a study of T cell repertoires in cytomegalovirus infection. Their specific antigens are unknown. In TCRdb, the reads were re-called with MiXCR into one record per CDR3 protein. Among approximately 280,000 distinct CDR3 sequences listed, approximately 22% were seen once. The sequenced sample was cultured PBMCs, obtained from culture after CMV antigen stimulation. Receptors were obtained from a human donor in good health (CMV status not recorded). Some clones in this sample may be carry-over from other donors' samples.

The chain carries TRBV6-6 and TRBJ1-2; possibly TRBD1 for D (5 bases). Germline assignment: CDR1 MNHNY and CDR2 SVGAGI (reference sequence). The CDR3 has 14 amino acids. Deletions cut 5 bases from V and 4 bases from J, with 14 bases between. The CDR3 protein is CASSPRTTLYGYTF. In DNA form, the CDR3 reads TGTGCCAGCAGTCCTCGGACAACACTCTATGGCTACACCTTC.

The sample holds a few counts of this clonotype. The genes are TRBV6-1 and TRBJ2-7; D is uncertain. The germline V gene has CDR1 MNHNS and CDR2 SASEGT. Trimming cost V 8 bases and J 3 bases, with 17 bases left between them. The CDR3 is 14 amino acids. CDR3 nucleotide sequence: TGTGCCAGCTATAGCTACAGCTCCCTCTACGAGCAGTACTTC. This gives the protein CASYSYSSLYEQYF.

V gene TRBV27 combines with J gene TRBJ2-1, with D perhaps matching TRBD2 (6 bases). With 9 bases removed from V and 2 bases from J, the gap between germline ends came to 8 bases. Germline assignment: CDR1 MNHEY and CDR2 SMNVEV (reference sequence). The CDR3 has 12 amino acids. The CDR3 DNA follows: TGTGCCAGTAGGGAGGCCTACAATGAGCAGTTCTTC. As protein: CASREAYNEQFF.

The CDR3, as DNA: TGTGCCAGCAGCCTAAATTCCGAGCAGTACTTC. This gives the protein CASSLNSEQYF. The chain combines TRBV7-9 with TRBJ2-7; D gene ambiguous. Per the germline V gene, CDR1 is SEHNR and CDR2 is FQNEAQ (reference sequence). V was clipped by 5 bases and J by 6 bases, with 8 bases between them. This CDR3 is built from 11 residues.

This clonotype was seen repeatedly, ten times or more. CDR3 amino acids: CASSTTELNTEAFF. In nucleotides, the CDR3 is TGTGCCAGCAGCACTACAGAGTTGAACACTGAAGCTTTCTTT. The chain combines TRBV27 with TRBJ1-1; D ambiguous. The CDR3 consists of 14 residues. Trimming took 6 bases from V and 0 from J, leaving 11 bases between them. The germline V gene has CDR1 MNHEY and CDR2 SMNVEV (reference sequence).

The rearrangement links TRBV7-2 to TRBJ2-3; D is ambiguous. The CDR3 is 14 residues long. V dropped 3 bases and J dropped 2 bases, with 9 bases sitting between them. Germline lookup yields CDR1 SGHTA and CDR2 FQGNSA. The CDR3 here is CASSLDLFTDTQYF. The CDR3, as DNA: TGTGCCAGCAGCTTGGACCTCTTCACAGATACGCAGTATTTT.

The chain carries TRBV24-1 and TRBJ2-1; D is uncertain. Per germline, CDR1 KGHDR and CDR2 SFDVKD. Trimming pared 2 bases from V and 9 bases from J, leaving 7 bases between. The CDR3 runs to 12 residues. DNA of the CDR3: TGTGCCACCAGTGATTCCCGAGGTGAGCAGTTCTTC. Translation: CATSDSRGEQFF.

This clonotype was counted between two and nine times. The chain employs TRBV10-3 and TRBJ1-5; the match to TRBD1 covers 8 bases. CDR1 and CDR2 from the germline V gene are ENHRY and SYGVKD. Trimming removed 4 bases from V and 3 bases from J; junction bases left unmatched: 5. The CDR3 loop spans 15 amino acids. Here the CDR3 reads CAISGGTGPNQPQHF. CDR3 in DNA: TGTGCCATCAGTGGCGGGACAGGCCCCAATCAGCCCCAGCATTTT.

This chain connects TRBV6-2 or TRBV6-3 to TRBJ1-5, with D perhaps matching TRBD1 (5 bases). Per the germline V gene, CDR1 is MNHEY and CDR2 is SVGEGT. CDR3 length: 14 amino acids. V shed 9 bases and J shed 0 bases, with 12 bases lying between them. The chain's CDR3 is CASRGVYSNQPQHF. In DNA, the CDR3 is TGTGCCAGTAGGGGAGTTTATAGCAATCAGCCCCAGCATTTT.

This clonotype was counted a few times. The chain employs TRBV4-3 and TRBJ2-7, with a possible D match to TRBD1 (5 bases). Trimming removed 0 bases at V and 7 bases at J, with 16 bases between. The CDR3 has 15 residues. Germline CDR1 reads LGHNA; CDR2 reads YSLEER. The CDR3 DNA reads TGCGCCAGCAGCCAAGATTCCCGGACAAGGTGGGAGCAGTACTTC. It encodes CASSQDSRTRWEQYF.